This TCR beta chain was observed in a study of T cells in Graves' hyperthyroidism and ophthalmopathy. TCR beta CDR3 sequences were amplified from RNA transcripts. TCR CDR3 underwent first-round RT-PCR with the HTBI primer set. TCRdb analysed the multiplex PCR reads with MiXCR anew, one entry per CDR3 protein. This sample has some 530,000 distinct CDR3 sequences, with 22% found just once. The receptor comes from a woman in her 70s with Graves' ophthalmopathy. The sample comprised blood.

CDR3 sequence: CATIGTGMNTEAFF. CDR3 DNA sequence: TGTGCCACCATCGGGACAGGGATGAACACTGAAGCTTTCTTT. The chain has TRBV15 and TRBJ1-1, with 9 bases identical to TRBD1. Trimming cost V 7 bases and J 0 bases; bases outside gene matches: 3. CDR1 LNHNV and CDR2 YYDKDF come from the germline V gene (reference sequence). The CDR3 length is 14 residues.